Given below is one TCR beta chain in context. Antigen: not known. TCRdb recomputed calls from the 5' RACE reads with MiXCR, one row per CDR3 protein. The table includes about 320,000 distinct CDR3 sequences, 3.5% to 5% detected once. With 6 bases clipped from V and 4 bases from J, the junction kept 9 bases outside the gene matches. The CDR3 contains 15 residues. Germline V gene sequence: CDR1 DFQATT, CDR2 SNEGSKA (reference sequence). The data originate from a study of T cells after yellow fever vaccination. Study-wide points: Re-detected after boosting: most primary clones, 96% of CD4 and over 80% of CD8. Across the CD4 and CD8 compartments, a small share of clonotypes was present in both. Contaminants from the bulk population, in the form of abundant clonotypes, could be found in FACS-sorted repertoires. Weaker overall was a secondary response that nonetheless peaked faster, on day 5 versus 15.

The source of this sequence is a young man who received the YFV17D yellow fever vaccine. The material sequenced was PBMCs, taken 15 days after the yellow fever booster vaccination. The chain is built from TRBV20-1 and TRBJ2-3, with 11 bases matching TRBD2. The CDR3 DNA sequence: TGCAGTGCCGGGTCGACTAGCGGGGTAGCAGATACGCAGTATTTT. Translation gives CSAGSTSGVADTQYF.